This passage covers 25 T cell receptor beta chains from one sample sequenced in a study of CD8+CD57+ T cells in acquired aplastic anemia. By flow cytometry, patients selected for sequencing had shown an expansion of CD8+CD57+ cells. According to the study, genomic DNA was the template for TCR beta VDJ and CDR3 profiling. TCRdb passed the reads through MiXCR, listing each CDR3 protein once. In the table there are roughly 500,000 distinct CDR3 sequences, roughly 34% of which are singletons. The material sequenced was sorted CD4+, CD8+, or CD8+CD57+ T cells (not recorded which) from PBMCs. These receptor sequences come from a human donor with aplastic anemia.

Regarding this clonotype: This sequence may be a read error, since a much larger clone differs from it by one base. This chain links TRBV4-1 with TRBJ2-7; D could derive from TRBD1 or TRBD2 (5 bases each). Germline CDR1 and CDR2: MGHRA and YSYEKL. With 0 bases removed from V and 9 bases from J, the gap between germline ends came to 15 bases. The CDR3 totals 14 residues. The CDR3 protein is CASSQEGGGPRQYF. The CDR3 coding sequence is TGCGCCAGCAGCCAAGAAGGTGGGGGACCTCGGCAGTACTTC.

This chain uses TRBV24-1 with TRBJ2-2; unclear D gene. The CDR3 runs 14 residues. Deletions cut 5 bases from V and 10 bases from J, with 16 bases between. The germline gives CDR1 KGHDR, CDR2 SFDVKD. This CDR3 reads CATSGRVVGEELFF. In nucleotides, the CDR3 is TGTGCCACCAGTGGTAGGGTGGTAGGCGAGGAGCTGTTTTTT.

This clonotype occurred many times. V gene TRBV2 combines with J gene TRBJ1-6; 8 nucleotides align to TRBD1. The CDR3 has 14 residues. Germline CDR1 reads SNHLY; CDR2 reads FYNNEI. Trimming at V came to 5 bases and at J to 7 bases, leaving 4 bases not matched to a gene. The CDR3 reads CASSNRQGNSPLHF. The CDR3 bases are TGTGCCAGCAGTAACCGACAGGGGAATTCACCCCTCCACTTT.

Concerning this clonotype: It is likely a read error, because the conserved phenylalanine at the end of the CDR3 is missing. V usage is TRBV20-1 and J usage is TRBJ2-7; perhaps D is TRBD1 or TRBD2 (6 bases each). Trimming removed 6 bases at V and 6 bases at J, with 24 bases between. Germline CDR1 reads DFQATT; CDR2 reads SNEGSKA (reference sequence). The CDR3 is made up of 15 amino acids. The CDR3 sequence: CSANPGGAGVVEQYS. CDR3 bases: TGCAGTGCCAACCCCGGCGGGGCAGGGGTAGTCGAGCAGTACTCC.

The table lists this clonotype with many counts. The chain is built from TRBV19 and TRBJ1-6; tentatively, D is TRBD1 (6 bases). The CDR3 runs 13 residues. Germline assignment: CDR1 LNHDA and CDR2 SQIVND (reference sequence). V was shortened by 5 bases and J by 10 bases, with 12 bases between the two germline ends. CDR3 amino acids: CASSPQGQSPLHF. CDR3 coding DNA: TGTGCCAGTAGTCCACAGGGACAATCACCCCTCCACTTT.

The chain uses TRBV7-3 and TRBJ1-1; D unresolved. This CDR3 has 13 residues. V lost 3 bases and J 5 bases, leaving 10 bases between the germline ends. Per the germline V gene, CDR1 is SGHTA and CDR2 is FQGTGA. The CDR3: CASSFKTDTEAFF. CDR3 in DNA: TGTGCCAGCAGCTTTAAGACGGATACTGAAGCTTTCTTT.

V gene TRBV25-1 combines with J gene TRBJ1-2; TRBD1 might be the D (5 bases). The germline gives CDR1 MGHDK, CDR2 SYGVNS. Trimming took 7 bases from V and 4 from J, leaving 16 bases between them. This CDR3 spans 14 amino acids. This CDR3 reads CASTSGTLGYGYTF. In DNA, the CDR3 is TGTGCCAGCACCTCAGGGACCCTGGGCTATGGCTACACCTTC.

This clonotype was observed at least ten times. This chain connects TRBV9 to TRBJ2-7; unclear D gene. This CDR3 comprises 15 residues. Between the trimmed V and J ends, which lost 0 bases and 3 bases, there was a span of 13 bases. Germline V gene lookup returns CDR1 SGDLS and CDR2 YYNGEE. In DNA form, the CDR3 reads TGTGCCAGCAGCGTAGATATCACGGATCTCTACGAGCAGTACTTC. This translates into CASSVDITDLYEQYF.

This clonotype has at least ten counts. This chain connects TRBV7-9 to TRBJ2-7; TRBD2 aligns across 10 bases. Germline CDR1 SEHNR, CDR2 FQNEAQ (reference sequence). The CDR3 is 14 residues long. The ends lost 5 bases at V and 0 bases at J; junction bases unmatched: 1. The CDR3 nucleotides read TGTGCCAGCAGCCAGCGGGAGGGCTCCTACGAGCAGTACTTC. Translating it yields CASSQREGSYEQYF.

For this clonotype: A much larger clone differs from this one at a single base, so this may be a read error. This sequence joins TRBV12-3 or TRBV12-4 and TRBJ1-5; D is undetermined. Trimming left V 8 bases short and J 5 bases short, with 13 bases between. The CDR3 covers 13 residues. The CDR3 sequence: CASRARLHQPQHF. The CDR3 bases are TGTGCCAGCCGTGCCAGGCTCCATCAGCCCCAGCATTTT.

This clonotype appeared many times. The chain recombines TRBV3-1 with TRBJ1-6; weak D call: TRBD1 (6 bases). CDR3 length: 12 amino acids. The germline V gene has CDR1 LGHDT and CDR2 YNNKEL (reference sequence). Trimming stripped 0 bases from V and 16 bases from J, with 10 bases between. The CDR3 nucleotides read TGTGCCAGCAGCCAAGAGGCCAGGGGACTCCACTTT. Translation: CASSQEARGLHF. The full variable domain, in which reference TRBV3-1 and TRBJ1-6 provide the parts outside the CDR3, is DTAVSQTPKYLVTQMGNDKSIKCEQNLGHDTMYWYKQDSKKFLKIMFSYNNKELIINETVPNRFSPKSPDKAHLNLHINSLELGDSAVYFCASSQEARGLHFGNGTRLTVT.

This clonotype has ten or more counts. V and J are TRBV29-1 and TRBJ1-2; no clear D gene. Trimming removed 2 bases from V and 10 bases from J, with 5 bases in between. From germline, CDR1 is SQVTM and CDR2 ANQGSEA. The CDR3 is made up of 9 amino acids. Here the CDR3 reads CSVEPPYTF. CDR3 DNA: TGCAGCGTTGAACCCCCCTACACCTTC.

The sample holds many counts of this clonotype. J is TRBJ2-7 and V is TRBV29-1; 10 nucleotides line up with TRBD2. V lost 2 bases, J lost 7 bases, and 11 bases stayed unmatched. Germline-derived CDR1 and CDR2 are SQVTM and ANQGSEA. The CDR3 covers 15 residues. The CDR3 loop reads CSVERRLAGVGEQYF. DNA of the CDR3: TGCAGCGTTGAACGGCGGCTAGCGGGGGTTGGAGAGCAGTACTTC.

This clonotype was seen a handful of times. Here the CDR3 DNA reads TGTGCCAGCAGCCCCATTTTGGGCAATGAGCAGTTCTTC. Its protein product is CASSPILGNEQFF. This chain connects TRBV7-3 to TRBJ2-1; D gene uncertain. CDR1 and CDR2 from the germline V gene are SGHTA and FQGTGA. V lost 5 bases and J lost 6, with 11 bases in between. The CDR3 is 13 amino acids.

J is TRBJ2-1 and V is TRBV19, with a possible D match to TRBD1 (6 bases). The CDR3 totals 16 residues. With 6 bases removed from V and 2 bases from J, the gap between germline ends came to 17 bases. CDR1 is LNHDA, CDR2 SQIVND, per germline (reference sequence). The CDR3 DNA is TGTGCCAGTAGGGGACGACAGGCTTCCCCCTACAATGAGCAGTTCTTC. It yields the protein CASRGRQASPYNEQFF.

Concerning this clonotype: Being one base from a much bigger clone, this may be a read error. The conserved closing phenylalanine or tryptophan is absent in this CDR3, likely reflecting a read error. This chain links TRBV20-1 with TRBJ2-7; 12 bases are shared with TRBD2. Germline V gene lookup returns CDR1 DFQATT and CDR2 SNEGSKA (reference sequence). The CDR3 spans 14 residues. V lost 3 bases to trimming and J lost 7 bases; unmatched junction nucleotides: 7. The CDR3 loop reads CSASRLAGVGEQYL. As DNA, the CDR3 is TGCAGTGCTAGCCGACTAGCGGGAGTAGGTGAGCAGTACCTC.

This rearrangement joins TRBV12-3 or TRBV12-4 to TRBJ2-5; tentative D call: TRBD1 (6 bases). CDR3 size: 11 residues. Deletions cut 7 bases from V and 8 bases from J, with 11 bases between. The CDR3 sequence is CASTQQGTQYF. The CDR3 bases are TGTGCCAGCACCCAACAGGGTACCCAGTACTTC.

The rearrangement links TRBV6-1 to TRBJ1-5; 7 bases are shared with TRBD1. The CDR3 is 16 amino acids. Germline trimming cut 8 bases from V and 0 bases from J; bases unmatched to any gene: 10. The germline CDR1 and CDR2 sequences are MNHNS and SASEGT. CDR3 residues: CASDRANLYSNQPQHF. The CDR3 DNA reads as TGTGCCAGCGACAGGGCCAACCTCTATAGCAATCAGCCCCAGCATTTT.

This clonotype showed up just a few times. The V call is TRBV4-2, the J call TRBJ2-3; 7 positions match TRBD2. This CDR3 contains 15 residues. J gave up 8 bases and V 0 bases, and 8 bases lay outside the gene matches. CDR1 and CDR2 (germline): LGHNA, YNFKEQ. CDR3: CASSQDTKLARTQYF. CDR3 coding DNA: TGTGCCAGCAGCCAAGACACTAAACTAGCGCGTACGCAGTATTTT.

V is TRBV11-1 and J is TRBJ2-3, with 9 bases that match TRBD1. V lost 3 bases to trimming and J lost 1 base; unmatched junction nucleotides: 8. The CDR3 runs 17 residues. Germline-derived CDR1 and CDR2 are SGHAT and FQDESV (reference sequence). CDR3 bases: TGTGCCAGCAGCTTGGAACCGGGACAGGGACGCACAGATACGCAGTATTTT. The encoded protein is CASSLEPGQGRTDTQYF. Complete variable domain (other parts from reference TRBV11-1 and TRBJ2-3): EAEVAQSPRYKITEKSQAVAFWCDPISGHATLYWYRQILGQGPELLVQFQDESVVDDSQLPKDRFSAERLKGVDSTLKIQPAELGDSAMYLCASSLEPGQGRTDTQYFGPGTRLTVL.

The V and J genes are TRBV2 and TRBJ1-4; maybe TRBD1 (6 bases). Germline V gene lookup returns CDR1 SNHLY and CDR2 FYNNEI. This CDR3 comprises 15 residues. The V end was cut by 6 bases, the J end by 0 bases, with 11 bases between. The CDR3, as DNA: TGTGCCAGCAGCCCCAGGGGTCCAACTAATGAAAAACTGTTTTTT. Translation: CASSPRGPTNEKLFF.

V and J are TRBV19 and TRBJ1-5; 9 bases line up with TRBD1. CDR3 size: 17 residues. Losses at the gene ends were 6 bases for V and 4 bases for J; bases not matched to a gene: 13. The germline V gene has CDR1 LNHDA and CDR2 SQIVND (reference sequence). CDR3: CASRSGAGTGFNQPQHF. In DNA form, the CDR3 reads TGTGCCAGTAGAAGCGGAGCCGGGACAGGGTTTAATCAGCCCCAGCATTTT.

This clonotype has only a few counts. The V gene is TRBV7-2, the J gene TRBJ2-3; tentatively, D is TRBD2 (6 bases). This CDR3 region has 14 residues. Germline assignment: CDR1 SGHTA and CDR2 FQGNSA. The V gene lost 1 base and the J gene lost 8 bases, with 13 bases spanning the gap. CDR3 region: CASSLVEGRGTQYF. The CDR3 bases are TGTGCCAGCAGCTTAGTCGAGGGGCGGGGTACGCAGTATTTT.

This clonotype was seen repeatedly, ten times or more. The chain has TRBV7-9 and TRBJ1-6; tentative D call: TRBD1 (5 bases). V lost 8 bases, J lost 6 bases, and 17 bases lay in between. CDR1 is SEHNR, CDR2 FQNEAQ, per germline (reference sequence). This CDR3 region has 15 residues. CDR3 sequence (DNA): TGTGCCAGCTCCCTTGAGGGGAGTGTTAATTCACCCCTCCACTTT. Encoded protein: CASSLEGSVNSPLHF.

At least ten counts were recorded for this clonotype. The V gene is TRBV19, the J gene TRBJ2-3; 8 bases map to TRBD2. Germline CDR1 LNHDA, CDR2 SQIVND (reference sequence). The CDR3 covers 15 residues. Trimming removed 1 base from V and 2 bases from J; junction bases left unmatched: 2. The CDR3 DNA sequence: TGTGCCAGTAGTATAGTAGCGGGGTACACAGATACGCAGTATTTT. This codes for CASSIVAGYTDTQYF.